This record looks at one T cell receptor (beta chain) sequence and its context. Its specificity is not known. J was trimmed by 3 bases and V by 0 bases; bases with no gene match: 5. Germline loops: CDR1 LNHNV, CDR2 YYDKDF (reference sequence). The CDR3 is 16 residues long. The data were obtained in a study of graft-versus-host responses after intestinal transplantation. Sequenced by immunoSEQ multiplex PCR; TCRdb stores in-frame clones only, minus some. The table has around 120,000 clones, 90% to 95% seen once. This chain connects TRBV15 to TRBJ1-2; 9 bases are shared with TRBD1. This clonotype originated in a human donor who received an intestinal transplant. The source was unstimulated CD4+ T cells sorted from spleen or lymph node cells, collected before intestinal transplant. The CDR3, as DNA: TGTGCCACCAGCAGAGATCCAGGACAGGGGCACTATGGCTACACCTTC. Its translation: CATSRDPGQGHYGYTF.